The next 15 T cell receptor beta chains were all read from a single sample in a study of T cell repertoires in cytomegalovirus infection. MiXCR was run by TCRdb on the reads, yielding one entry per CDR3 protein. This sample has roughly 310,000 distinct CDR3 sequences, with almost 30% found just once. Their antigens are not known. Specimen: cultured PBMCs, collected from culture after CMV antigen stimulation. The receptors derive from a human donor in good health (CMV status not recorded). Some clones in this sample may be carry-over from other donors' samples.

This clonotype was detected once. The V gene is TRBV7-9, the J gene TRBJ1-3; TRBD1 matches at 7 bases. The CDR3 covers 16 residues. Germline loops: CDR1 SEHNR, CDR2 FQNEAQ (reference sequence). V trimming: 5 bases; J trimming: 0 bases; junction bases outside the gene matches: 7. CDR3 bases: TGTGCCAGCAGCCCCTCGGGGGACAGCTCTGGAAACACCATATATTTT. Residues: CASSPSGDSSGNTIYF.

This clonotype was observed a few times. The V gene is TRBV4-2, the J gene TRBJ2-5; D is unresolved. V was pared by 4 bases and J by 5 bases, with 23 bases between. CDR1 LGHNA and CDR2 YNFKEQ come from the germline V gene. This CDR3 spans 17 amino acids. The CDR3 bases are TGTGCCAGCAGCCCCCGCCGTACTTTAGGTGCTCCGGAGACCCAGTACTTC. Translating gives CASSPRRTLGAPETQYF.

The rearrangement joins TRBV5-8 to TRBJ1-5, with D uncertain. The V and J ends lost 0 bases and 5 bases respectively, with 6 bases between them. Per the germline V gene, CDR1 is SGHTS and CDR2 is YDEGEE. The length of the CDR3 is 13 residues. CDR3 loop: CASSLVSYQPQHF. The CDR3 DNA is TGTGCCAGCAGCTTGGTCAGCTATCAGCCCCAGCATTTT.

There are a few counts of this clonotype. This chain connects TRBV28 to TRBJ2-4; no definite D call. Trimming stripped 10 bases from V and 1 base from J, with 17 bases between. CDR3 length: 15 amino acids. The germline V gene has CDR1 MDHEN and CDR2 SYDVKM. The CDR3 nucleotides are TGTGCCACTCAGGAGTCTACAGTGGCCAAAAACATTCAGTACTTC. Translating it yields CATQESTVAKNIQYF.

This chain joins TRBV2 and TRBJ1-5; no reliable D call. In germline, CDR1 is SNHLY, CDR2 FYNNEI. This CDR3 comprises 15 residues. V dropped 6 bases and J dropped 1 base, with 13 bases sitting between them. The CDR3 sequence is CASRARLGSNQPQHF. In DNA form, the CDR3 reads TGTGCCAGCAGGGCCCGCCTGGGCAGCAATCAGCCCCAGCATTTT.

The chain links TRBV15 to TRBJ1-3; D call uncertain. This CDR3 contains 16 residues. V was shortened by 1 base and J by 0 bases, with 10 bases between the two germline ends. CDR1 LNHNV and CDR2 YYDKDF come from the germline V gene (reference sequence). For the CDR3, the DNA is TGTGCCACCAGCAGAGGAGGCCTCAACTCTGGAAACACCATATATTTT. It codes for CATSRGGLNSGNTIYF.

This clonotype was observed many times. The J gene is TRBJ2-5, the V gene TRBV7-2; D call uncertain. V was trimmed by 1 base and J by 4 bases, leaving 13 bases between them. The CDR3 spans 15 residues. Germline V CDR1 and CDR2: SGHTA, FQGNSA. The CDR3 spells CASSLGESDGETQYF. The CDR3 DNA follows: TGTGCCAGCAGCTTAGGAGAGAGCGATGGAGAGACCCAGTACTTC.

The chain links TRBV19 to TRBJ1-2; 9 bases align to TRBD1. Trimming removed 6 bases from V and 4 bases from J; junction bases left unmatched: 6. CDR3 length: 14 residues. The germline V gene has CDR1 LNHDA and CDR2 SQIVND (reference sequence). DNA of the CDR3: TGTGCCAGTAGCAACACGGGACAGGGCTATGGCTACACCTTC. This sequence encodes CASSNTGQGYGYTF.

The CDR3: CASSQGVAGETQYF. The CDR3 DNA follows: TGTGCCAGCAGCCAAGGGGTAGCTGGGGAGACCCAGTACTTC. The chain combines TRBV4-2 with TRBJ2-5; D remains unclear. The germline CDR1 and CDR2 sequences are LGHNA and YNFKEQ. Between the trimmed V and J ends, which lost 1 base and 5 bases, there was a span of 11 bases. The CDR3 extends over 14 amino acids.

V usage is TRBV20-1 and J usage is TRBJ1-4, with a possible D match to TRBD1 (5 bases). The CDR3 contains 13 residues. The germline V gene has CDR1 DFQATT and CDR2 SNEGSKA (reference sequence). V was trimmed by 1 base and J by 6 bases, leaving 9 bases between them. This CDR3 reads CSARGGADEKLFF. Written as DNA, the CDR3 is TGCAGTGCTAGAGGAGGGGCAGATGAAAAACTGTTTTTT.

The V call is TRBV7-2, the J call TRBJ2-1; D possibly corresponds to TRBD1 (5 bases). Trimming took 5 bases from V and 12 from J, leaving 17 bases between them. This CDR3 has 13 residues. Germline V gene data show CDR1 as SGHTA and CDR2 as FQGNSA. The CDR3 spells CASSPRQTHGQFF. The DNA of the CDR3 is TGTGCCAGCAGCCCCAGACAGACACATGGGCAGTTCTTC.

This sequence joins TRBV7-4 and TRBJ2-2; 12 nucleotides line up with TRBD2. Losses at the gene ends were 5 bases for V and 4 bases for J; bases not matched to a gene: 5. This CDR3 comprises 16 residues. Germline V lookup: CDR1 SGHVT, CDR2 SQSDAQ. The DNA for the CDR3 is TGTGCCAGCAGCACCCGACTAGCGGGAGCCACCGGGGAGCTGTTTTTT. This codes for CASSTRLAGATGELFF.

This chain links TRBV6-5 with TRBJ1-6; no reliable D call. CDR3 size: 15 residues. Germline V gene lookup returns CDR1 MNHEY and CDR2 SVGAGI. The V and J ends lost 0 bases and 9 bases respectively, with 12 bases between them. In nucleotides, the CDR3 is TGTGCCAGCAGTTACTCTCGTGACTCCACTTCACCCCTCCACTTT. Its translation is CASSYSRDSTSPLHF.

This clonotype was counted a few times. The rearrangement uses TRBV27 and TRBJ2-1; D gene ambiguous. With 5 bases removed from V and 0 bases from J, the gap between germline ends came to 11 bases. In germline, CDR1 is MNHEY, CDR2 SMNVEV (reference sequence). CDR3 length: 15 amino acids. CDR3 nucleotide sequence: TGTGCCAGCAGTGCCCGCGCCCGCTCCTACAATGAGCAGTTCTTC. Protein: CASSARARSYNEQFF.

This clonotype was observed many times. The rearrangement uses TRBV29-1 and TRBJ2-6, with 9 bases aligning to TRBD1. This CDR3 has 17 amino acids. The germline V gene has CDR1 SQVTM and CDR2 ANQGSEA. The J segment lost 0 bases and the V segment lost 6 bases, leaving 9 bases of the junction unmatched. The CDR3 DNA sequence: TGCAGCGTCTCCGGACAGGGGTCTTCCTCTGGGGCCAACGTCCTGACTTTC. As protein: CSVSGQGSSSGANVLTF.